These T cell receptor beta chains were read from a single sample in a study of T cell repertoires in cytomegalovirus infection. No antigen is known for these receptors. MiXCR, applied by TCRdb to the reads, yields one record per CDR3 protein. The sample contains approximately 600,000 distinct CDR3 sequences, 40% of which appear only once. The sequencing used cultured PBMCs, collected from culture after CMV antigen stimulation. The receptor source for this set is a human donor in good health (CMV status not recorded). Some clones in this sample may be carry-over from other donors' samples. The CDR3 runs from the conserved cysteine through the conserved F or W. Clone sizes are given selectively: once, few, many, or a class where the clone is expanded.

>15|TRBJ2-2|NA|TRBV7-8
CASSLTTSMSGELFF
>16|TRBJ1-4|NA|TRBV6-1
CASSEASGQFNEKLFF
>15|TRBJ2-5|NA|TRBV11-3
CASSRRSGQQETQYF
>16|TRBJ2-2|once|TRBV11-2
CASSLGKRGDTGELFF
>15|TRBJ1-6|NA|TRBV6-6
CASSYYFGSNSPLHF
>17|TRBJ1-6|NA|TRBV20-1
CSARPKDRGTYNSPLHF
>21|TRBJ2-1|NA|TRBV7-2
CASSFGSRTSGRAPSYNEQFF
>16|TRBJ2-7|few|TRBV4-3
CASSQAFARSSYEQYF
>16|TRBJ1-4|few|TRBV7-9
CASSARPIPTNEKLFF
>15|TRBJ2-5|few|TRBV7-2
CASSPRGPTQETQYF
>18|TRBJ1-2|NA|TRBV27
CASSLSMRAGGQAYGYTF
>11|TRBJ2-3|few|TRBV7-2
CASSITHPMHF
>13|TRBJ1-1|few|TRBV7-2
CASSLGGAAEAFF
>15|TRBJ1-1|once|TRBV12-3/TRBV12-4
CASSTQLGFFGEAFF
>14|TRBJ1-2|few|TRBV25-1
CASSDPGTGVGYTF
>12|TRBJ2-3|NA|TRBV7-9
CASSSPEDTQYF
>11|TRBJ2-7|many|TRBV7-8
CASSYRYEQYF
>20|TRBJ2-7|many|TRBV7-2
CASSLAFARPGRRIAYEQYF
>21|TRBJ2-1|NA|TRBV7-9
CASSLFPRLADQQSSYNEQFF
>13|TRBJ2-1|once|TRBV4-2
CASSQGPGSRQFF
>16|TRBJ1-6|few|TRBV7-6
CASSQGGAGSNSPLHF
>19|TRBJ2-4|NA|TRBV5-1
CASSLEGQGSGFAKNIQYF
>14|TRBJ2-7|NA|TRBV7-6
CASSSEDRLYEQYF
>13|TRBJ2-7|NA|TRBV11-2
CASSLPGENEQYF
>15|TRBJ2-1|NA|TRBV25-1
CASSDPRTGTMMQFF
>15|TRBJ1-4|few|TRBV11-2
CASSPRDAWGEKLFF
>13|TRBJ1-4|few|TRBV7-2
CASSATYGEKLFF
>14|TRBJ1-5|few|TRBV6-1
CASRATGGGQPQHF
>14|TRBJ1-1|NA|TRBV11-1
CAGSLRRRNTEAFF
>15|TRBJ2-1|few|TRBV7-9
CASSLTGLAANEQFF
>16|TRBJ1-3|NA|TRBV6-1
CASSYGTESSGNTIYF
>15|TRBJ2-5|NA|TRBV7-9
CASSILAGVGETQYF
>15|TRBJ2-6|few|TRBV5-1
CASSAVLSGANVLTF
>13|TRBJ2-3|NA|TRBV12-5
CASGLGQGDTQYF
>13|TRBJ1-2|NA|TRBV5-5
CASSFPAGYGYTF
>17|TRBJ1-6|NA|TRBV7-2
CASSRKRRELNNSPLHF
>17|TRBJ2-4|NA|TRBV7-9
CASSLEFTGLAKNIRYF
>14|TRBJ2-1|few|TRBV7-2
CASRPAGGYNEQFF
>13|TRBJ1-2|NA|TRBV2
CASGTVGDYGYTF
>12|TRBJ2-3|NA|TRBV20-1
CSARGQGDTQYF